One sample yielded the 10 T cell receptor beta chains listed below, sequenced in a study of blood T cells in healthy people across ages. The use of a sample-barcoded 5' primer and a J-beta primer mix characterized a second PCR of 7 to 11 cycles. TCRdb reanalysed the 5' RACE reads using MiXCR and keeps one entry per CDR3 protein. The profile covers about 800,000 distinct CDR3 sequences, with 20% to 25% appearing a single time and 3.7% taken by the ten largest. In addition, the sample was reused for a study of T cells of mothers and their children.

Sequences were obtained from blood. The receptors come from a boy aged 5 to 17 in good health.

V usage is TRBV7-6 and J usage is TRBJ1-1; D is unresolved. CDR3 length equals 15 residues. V was clipped by 1 base and J by 2 bases, with 11 bases between them. The V gene's germline CDR1 is SGHVS and CDR2 FNYEAQ. The DNA for the CDR3 is TGTGCCAGCAGCTTAGATATTCAGGAAAACACTGAAGCTTTCTTT. Protein sequence: CASSLDIQENTEAFF.

The V call is TRBV29-1, the J call TRBJ2-1; D uncertain. In germline, CDR1 is SQVTM, CDR2 ANQGSEA. V was cut by 2 bases and J by 12 bases, with 11 bases left in between. The CDR3 runs to 11 residues. CDR3 nucleotides: TGCAGCGTTGAATACAATGAGCGGCAGTTCTTC. As protein: CSVEYNERQFF.

This clonotype was seen a few times. The V call is TRBV5-1, the J call TRBJ2-2, with D perhaps matching TRBD1 or TRBD2 (6 bases each). Trimming took off 4 bases at V and 2 bases at J, with 12 bases between the two ends. The CDR3 has 15 amino acids. Germline V gene sequence: CDR1 SGHRS, CDR2 YFSETQ. The CDR3 DNA reads TGCGCCAGCAGCGTTGGGGGGCCCAACACCGGGGAGCTGTTTTTT. Translating it yields CASSVGGPNTGELFF.

This clonotype was observed a few times. The chain combines TRBV11-2 with TRBJ1-2; maybe TRBD1 (5 bases). Trimming pared 5 bases from V and 2 bases from J, leaving 27 bases between. The CDR3 is 19 residues long. Germline CDR1 SGHAT, CDR2 FQNNGV. CDR3 residues: CASSAHHRASQGENYGYTF. The CDR3 DNA reads as TGTGCCAGCAGCGCCCACCACCGGGCCTCCCAAGGGGAAAACTATGGCTACACCTTC.

The chain has TRBV28 and TRBJ2-3, with a weak D call TRBD1 (6 bases). Germline loops: CDR1 MDHEN, CDR2 SYDVKM. V was cut by 3 bases and J by 2 bases, with 18 bases left in between. The CDR3 totals 17 residues. The CDR3 is CASSFPSDSWDTDTQYF. CDR3 coding DNA: TGTGCCAGCAGTTTCCCGTCGGACAGTTGGGACACAGATACGCAGTATTTT.

V gene TRBV28 combines with J gene TRBJ2-7; D possibly corresponds to TRBD2 (7 bases). CDR3 length: 15 amino acids. The V end was cut by 3 bases, the J end by 3 bases, with 15 bases between. CDR1 is MDHEN, CDR2 SYDVKM, per germline. Written as DNA, the CDR3 is TGTGCCAGCAGTTTTCGGGGGGCACTTGACTACGAGCAGTACTTC. This translates into CASSFRGALDYEQYF. The whole variable domain, filled in from reference TRBV28 and TRBJ2-7, reads DVKVTQSSRYLVKRTGEKVFLECVQDMDHENMFWYRQDPGLGLRLIYFSYDVKMKEKGDIPEGYSVSREKKERFSLILESASTNQTSMYLCASSFRGALDYEQYFGPGTRLTVT.

The V and J genes are TRBV7-3 and TRBJ1-5; D is uncertain. This CDR3 has 13 residues. Trimming left V 4 bases short and J 6 bases short, with 10 bases between. The germline V gene has CDR1 SGHTA and CDR2 FQGTGA. Here the CDR3 reads CASSSGVAQPQHF. CDR3 nucleotides: TGTGCCAGCAGCTCTGGGGTTGCTCAGCCCCAGCATTTT.

This clonotype has a handful of counts. This chain links TRBV29-1 with TRBJ2-1, with 11 bases aligning to TRBD2. The CDR3 totals 15 residues. Germline-derived CDR1 and CDR2 are SQVTM and ANQGSEA. V shed 1 base and J 8 bases; nucleotides not matched to a gene: 7. The chain's CDR3 is CSVEGLAGGRDEQFF. In DNA, the CDR3 is TGCAGCGTTGAAGGCCTAGCGGGGGGTAGAGATGAGCAGTTCTTC.

J is TRBJ1-2 and V is TRBV20-1, with D unclear. The CDR3 consists of 13 residues. The germline V and J ends were trimmed by 0 bases and 8 bases, with 13 bases remaining between them. CDR1 and CDR2 from the germline V gene are DFQATT and SNEGSKA (reference sequence). CDR3 loop: CSAREAQLYGYTF. CDR3 DNA sequence: TGCAGTGCTAGAGAAGCCCAACTCTACGGCTACACCTTC.

This clonotype has just a few counts. The genes are TRBV20-1 and TRBJ1-5; 7 nucleotides agree with TRBD1. The ends lost 6 bases at V and 4 bases at J; junction bases unmatched: 9. This CDR3 region has 14 residues. Germline CDR1 DFQATT, CDR2 SNEGSKA (reference sequence). The CDR3 DNA follows: TGCAGTGCCGGGACAGCCTATTCTAATCAGCCCCAGCATTTT. Translated: CSAGTAYSNQPQHF.